Listed below are T cell receptor beta chains from one sample, sequenced in a study of shared clonotypes between healthy human individuals. Produced via immunoSEQ multiplex PCR; TCRdb's table is partial and in-frame only. The sample gives about 340,000 clones, roughly 80% of which show up once; about 10% is in the top ten. The source material was memory CD4+ T cells sorted from blood. Every receptor here comes from a man aged 25-45 years in good health. Each CDR3 is given with its conserved first and last residue.

V gene	J gene	CDR3 protein
TRBV29-1	TRBJ2-6	CSVEGGTGANVLTF
TRBV5-4	TRBJ2-1	CASSLGRGVGYNEQFF
TRBV2	TRBJ2-3	CASRDWDYTDTQYF
TRBV6-6	TRBJ2-1	CASTGRPLNNEQFF
TRBV27	TRBJ2-4	CASSFRQGGIQYF
TRBV15	TRBJ2-1	CATSRDPGINLLAYNEQFF
TRBV18	TRBJ2-3	CASSPTPPTMGTDTQYF
TRBV6-1	TRBJ1-2	CASSEEGQIYGYTF
TRBV6-5	TRBJ1-1	CASSSRSSGVNTEAFF
TRBV5-6	TRBJ2-5	CASSLPGLAEETQYF
TRBV29-1	TRBJ2-2	CSVGGASGTNTGELFF
TRBV18	TRBJ1-2	CASSPLDKRGYTF
TRBV7-9	TRBJ1-5	CASSLGQASNQPQHF
TRBV5-1	TRBJ2-5	CASSFSGVETQYF
TRBV28	TRBJ2-1	CASSLDIYNEQFF
TRBV6-1	TRBJ1-2	CASKFDQGYTF
TRBV7-2	TRBJ2-7	CASSPLAGTYEQYF
TRBV6-1	TRBJ2-3	CASSGDRGRGTDTQYF
TRBV6-9	TRBJ2-7	CASRKGLAGGGQYF
TRBV6-1	TRBJ2-1	CASSEAWAGGWNEQFF
TRBV18	TRBJ2-7	CASSPPSRWHEQYF
TRBV5-4	TRBJ1-5	CASSLETAQPQHF
TRBV5-4	TRBJ2-7	CASSWGLGSTTYEQYF
TRBV5-4	TRBJ2-1	CASSLLSGTDEQFF
TRBV6-5	TRBJ2-3	CASSYVGQNTQYF
TRBV6-5	TRBJ1-1	CASSYLHKEAFF
TRBV13	TRBJ2-1	CASLRTGGLSGQFF
TRBV6-1	TRBJ2-3	CASLVTGTDTQYF
TRBV19	TRBJ2-7	CASSMQGQTSYEQYF
TRBV10-3	TRBJ1-1	CAISESTLRKNTEAFF
TRBV18	TRBJ2-7	CASSLKPGQGYEQYF
TRBV19	TRBJ1-5	CASRGAGQPQHF
TRBV11-2	TRBJ1-1	CASSLAEDRNTEAFF
TRBV7-9	TRBJ1-4	CASSFGHPNEKLFF
TRBV6-5	TRBJ2-7	CACRDRLDEQYF
TRBV6-1	TRBJ2-7	CASSLLAGGTYEQYF
TRBV6-5	TRBJ1-3	CASSYSNALGNTIYF
TRBV30	TRBJ2-7	CAWSNGRTYEQYF
TRBV19	TRBJ2-3	CASSTSDTQYF
TRBV28	TRBJ2-7	CASSKIAGGPTYEQYF
TRBV10-3	TRBJ2-3	CAISSGTYTDTQYF
TRBV25-1	TRBJ2-7	CASRSLEGAYEQYF
TRBV27	TRBJ2-5	CASSGLAGGLYQETQYF
TRBV28	TRBJ1-4	CASSFSSYPTNEKLFF
TRBV9	TRBJ2-3	CASSVSGSSTDTQYF
TRBV12-2	TRBJ1-1	CASRFFRGINTEAFF
TRBV10-3	TRBJ2-5	CAIGLAVQETQYF
TRBV7-3	TRBJ2-2	CASSETSLNTGELFF
TRBV30	TRBJ2-7	CAWSATGLEQYF
TRBV28	TRBJ2-3	CASSQLVLTDTQYF
TRBV7-8	TRBJ2-6	CASSLAITGTGANVLTF
TRBV10-3	TRBJ1-4	CAIAPGDSPFSSNEKLFF
TRBV2	TRBJ2-2	CASSPDYSTGELFF